The clone carrying this T cell receptor (beta chain) was observed once. The antigen is not known. This sample's treatment: roughly 18 received Ad26.COV2.S at low or high dose, single or two shots; about 5 received placebo; per-sample allocation not given. Repertoires come from day 63 after the first vaccine or placebo injection. The record originates from a study of Ad26.COV2.S vaccination and SARS-CoV-2 variants. For the study at large: Donor got 5x10^10 or 1x10^11 viral particles of Ad26.COV2.S.

Sequencing used immunoSEQ multiplex PCR; TCRdb keeps in-frame clones, though not all of them. Of over 300,000 clones in the sample, around four fifths were seen once. The study, taken as a whole, reports: TCR breadth and depth analyses may have underestimated total T cell responses. Reports say spike-specific CD8+ and CD4+ T cell responses covered substantial breadth after vaccination. Vaccinees and placebo recipients showed similar non-spike TCR breadth.

The starting material was peripheral blood, obtained in a trial of Ad26.COV2.S vaccine versus placebo. The sequence was collected from a person aged 18-65 years who received the Ad26.COV2.S COVID-19 vaccine or a placebo.

DNA for the CDR3: TGTGCCAGCAGCCCCGACAGGGGTGTTCAGCCCCAGCATTTT. It codes for CASSPDRGVQPQHF. The V and J genes are TRBV3-1 (or the pseudogene TRBV3-2) and TRBJ1-5, with 8 bases aligning to TRBD1. The CDR3 is 14 residues long. Per the germline V gene, CDR1 is LGHDT and CDR2 is YNNKEL (reference sequence). V shed 4 bases, J shed 6 bases, and the junction held 5 bases outside the gene matches.